These 4 T cell receptor beta chains were all obtained from the same sample, sequenced in a study of PD-L1 blockade in urothelial cancer. Clones were read by immunoSEQ multiplex PCR, and TCRdb kept only the in-frame ones, dropping some. The sample has about 100,000 clones; around 93% are singletons. The specimen was PBMCs, collected around atezolizumab (anti-PD-L1) treatment. All receptors derive from a woman of 80 years or more with urothelial cancer.

This clone was counted only a few times. This chain uses TRBV5-1 with TRBJ2-2; a weak D match, TRBD2 (5 bases). CDR1 and CDR2 from the germline V gene are SGHRS and YFSETQ. V was shortened by 7 bases and J by 4 bases, with 14 bases between the two germline ends. The CDR3 is made up of 14 amino acids. CDR3 in DNA: TGCGCCAGCGAAAGGAGCGGCATCACCGGGGAGCTGTTTTTT. This sequence encodes CASERSGITGELFF.

The chain carries TRBV29-1 and TRBJ1-2; D may be TRBD1 (5 bases). The CDR3 covers 11 residues. The germline V gene has CDR1 SQVTM and CDR2 ANQGSEA. Deletions cut 3 bases from V and 5 bases from J, with 7 bases between. The DNA for the CDR3 is TGCAGCGTTGACTCAGGGTATGGCTACACCTTC. Translating it yields CSVDSGYGYTF.

This clone occurred a few times. The genes are TRBV6-5 and TRBJ1-2; no reliable D call. V was shortened by 0 bases and J by 8 bases, with 13 bases between the two germline ends. CDR3 length equals 14 residues. Germline-derived CDR1 and CDR2 are MNHEY and SVGAGI. The CDR3 DNA follows: TGTGCCAGCAGTTACTCGAGTTCCGGAGGCGGCTACACCTTC. It codes for CASSYSSSGGGYTF.

V and J are TRBV14 and TRBJ2-3, with 10 bases that match TRBD2. The CDR3 covers 17 residues. Germline values: CDR1 SGHDN, CDR2 FVKESK. V lost 0 bases and J lost 9; bases outside the gene matches: 12. CDR3 amino acids: CASSQDLGASGSSTQYF. DNA for the CDR3: TGTGCCAGCAGCCAAGATCTTGGGGCTAGCGGGAGTTCAACGCAGTATTTT.